The source of this T cell receptor (beta chain) is a study of blood T cell repertoires in COVID-19. Study context: Italy, Spain and the United States were the sources of the convalescent and acute COVID-19 samples.

Assay: immunoSEQ multiplex PCR; the TCRdb copy retains only in-frame clones and omits some. The sample records a few hundred thousand clones, roughly 86% being singletons. The germline V gene encodes CDR1 LGHNT and CDR2 FRNRAP. This CDR3 is built from 13 residues. Trimming removed 0 bases at V and 7 bases at J, with 9 bases between. The receptor comes from a woman in her 70s with active or convalescent COVID-19. Sequencing input: peripheral blood. V is TRBV12-5 and J is TRBJ1-2; D ambiguous. The CDR3 region is CASGLVKGVGYTF. CDR3 bases: TGTGCTAGTGGTTTGGTAAAGGGAGTTGGCTACACCTTC.